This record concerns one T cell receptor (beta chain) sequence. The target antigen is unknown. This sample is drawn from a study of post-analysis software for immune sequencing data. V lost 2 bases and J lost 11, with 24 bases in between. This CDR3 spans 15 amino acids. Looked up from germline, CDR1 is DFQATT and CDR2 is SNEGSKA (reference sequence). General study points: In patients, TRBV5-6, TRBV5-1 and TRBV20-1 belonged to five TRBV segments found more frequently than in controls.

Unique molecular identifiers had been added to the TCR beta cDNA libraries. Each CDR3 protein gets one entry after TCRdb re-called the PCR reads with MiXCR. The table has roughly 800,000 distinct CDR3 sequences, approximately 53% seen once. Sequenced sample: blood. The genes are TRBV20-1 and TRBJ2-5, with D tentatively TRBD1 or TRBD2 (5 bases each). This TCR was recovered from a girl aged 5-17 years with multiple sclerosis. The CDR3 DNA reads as TGCAGTGCTAGAAACCCCGGGACGGGCGACAGAGAGCAGTACTTC. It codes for CSARNPGTGDREQYF.